This TCR beta chain was recovered during a study of cytomegalovirus exposure and HLA in healthy donors. Across the study: The same platform used for the roughly 610 first-cohort repertoires was also used for the 95 to 150 validation repertoires, as a later analysis reported.

The study, taken as a whole, reports: Subsequent analysis found a tendency for first-cohort TCR clusters to co-occur within the 110 or so validation repertoires. As confirmed in vitro, three CMV-associated chains were specific for CMV antigens. Published work reported that the classifier diagnosed cytomegalovirus status with high specificity and sensitivity.

This clone has only one observation. The antigen remains undetermined. Trimming took off 5 bases at V and 5 bases at J, with 19 bases between the two ends. The CDR3 extends over 15 amino acids. Germline V gene lookup returns CDR1 SGHRS and CDR2 YFSETQ. Here immunoSEQ multiplex PCR was the method, and the copy in TCRdb shows in-frame clones only, minus some. The table records some 270,000 clones, approximately 86% of them present only once. The specimen was PBMCs. The clonotype was recovered from a woman aged 18-29 years in good health and CMV-seronegative. V gene TRBV5-1 combines with J gene TRBJ2-5, with D possibly TRBD1 on 6 matching bases. The CDR3, as DNA: TGCGCCAGCAGGCCGGGACACCCGAAGGAGGAGACCCAGTACTTC. Protein product: CASRPGHPKEETQYF.